Sequencing of this TCR beta chain was carried out in a study of cytomegalovirus exposure and HLA in healthy donors (dated by TCRdb to about 2017). Study-wide context: In an earlier analysis of several hundred of the donors, approximately 300 Gb of sequence data and some 100 million unique TCR beta sequences from 150 million to 200 million T cells were reported. About 300 gigabases of sequencing data and 70 million to 100 million unique TCR sequences were included in an early release covering roughly 600 HLA-typed donors. Of the 300 to 400 genotyped donors, about 80% fell in the genetic ancestry cluster associated with self-reported Caucasian donors. The study aimed to test whether cataloging public T cell receptors could reveal signatures of past pathogen exposure. The study profiled the T cell repertoires of under 850 subjects by immunosequencing and related them to cytomegalovirus serostatus. A separate validation cohort of over 95 different subjects was used in addition to the 666-subject first cohort. The study combined high-throughput TCR immunosequencing, statistical association of individual TCRs with disease status, and machine learning to predict cytomegalovirus infection status. A later analysis re-analyzed previously published TCR beta repertoires from about 730 donors and added high-resolution HLA genotyping to study TCR occurrence patterns. The later analysis used no new phenotypic data to find candidate immune exposures, relying instead on TCR beta sequences and their occurrence across donors. To decide whether each TCR beta V gene segment behaved as functional or pseudogenic, an earlier analysis of some 600 of the donors relied on high-throughput TCR beta sequencing. Alongside the repertoire data, information on donor age, sex, ethnicity and CMV serostatus was compiled. A later genetic analysis took genome-wide SNP genotypes for about three fifths of the 666 donors and used that subset as a discovery cohort. All discovery cohort repertoires had been generated using a single sequencing platform. HLA typing covered class I and class II loci at four-digit resolution. The number of donors typed differed by locus, with about 629-630 for A, B, C, DRB1 and DQB1, more than 500 for DQA1, approximately 580 for DPA1, and around 460 for DPB1. A few DR-DQ haplotypes were treated as single units for association and clustering because of strong linkage in the cohort. Among 300 to 450 genotyped donors of the cohort, an average of roughly 240,000 unique TCR beta nucleotide sequences were sequenced per donor, about a sixth of them non-productive. What the authors observed across the whole study: Correlated functional status among segregating V segments might reflect linkage disequilibrium, but an unknown experimental factor could not be ruled out. In a later genetic analysis, a missense DCLRE1C variant was associated with V-gene and J-gene trimming of TCR beta chains, and the association was replicated in an independent cohort. At a false discovery rate of 0.05, a later analysis linked about 17,000 TCR beta sequences to specific HLA alleles. In both the original and validation cohorts, the classifier was reported to diagnose cytomegalovirus status with high specificity and sensitivity. A group of highly shared sequence variants was considered likely to be a technical artifact of the sequencing pipeline. While some public TCRs were present in many individuals, most TCR sequences turned up only very rarely across donors. The earlier analysis of 587 of the donors excluded some 15 rarely observed V segments, including chromosome 9 orphons, because counts were too low. Only TCR beta chains were sequenced in this cohort, and the absence of alpha or paired-chain data limited detectable features. Assigning TCR associations to individual alleles was difficult when HLA alleles, especially DR and DQ, strongly co-occurred. A later analysis reported that several top co-occurrence clusters appeared linked to parvovirus B19, influenza, CMV and Epstein-Barr virus. According to a later analysis, most CMV-associated TCR beta chains appeared to be HLA-restricted, and the HLA associations seemed to be driven largely by CMV exposure. Roughly uniform sequencing depth across donors was assumed in presence/absence analyses, although this assumption may not hold. In vitro tests confirmed that a few of the cytomegalovirus-associated TCR beta chains recognize cytomegalovirus antigens. The only immune exposure information available for the cohort was CMV serostatus. A further reported finding was that TCR beta sequences accurately predicted the HLA-A and HLA-B alleles for most subjects in the first cohort. Some IMGT-functional V segments, including TRBV6-2 and TRBV6-3, could not be told apart with the 87-base-pair reads, so those segments were excluded. A later analysis found that HLA-associated TCR beta chains were more clonally expanded and had lower generation probabilities than equally common non-associated chains. The authors suggested that the approach could potentially be generalized to other disease states and immunological phenotypes. In a later analysis, the rate of TCR association differed among HLA loci, with DRB1 alleles having the most associated TCRs and HLA-C alleles having the fewest. In an earlier analysis of around 500 of the donors, most TCR beta V segments appeared in productive rearrangements about 90% or about 30% of the time, broadly matching IMGT annotations. In a later genetic analysis, fewer N-insertions in productive TCRs were reported among donors in an Asian-associated ancestry cluster than the roughly 640-donor mean. Because some donors lacked HLA typing at each locus, the association tests relied only on the typed subset. In the study, 164 TCR beta chains were listed as associated with cytomegalovirus.

To note about this clone: The antigen it binds to is not known. Nothing much larger sits one base from this clone, and base qualities are not available.

The cohort comprised approximately 700 healthy bone marrow donors. At the time of sampling, all cohort members were nominally healthy, though unrecorded immune exposures were likely present. The donor was CMV seropositive and was included in the group of 250 to 300 seropositive cohort members. A peripheral blood sample was provided by each donor, and peripheral blood mononuclear cells were used for TCR beta sequencing. Genomic DNA extraction from the blood cell samples was performed with the Qiagen DNeasy Blood Extraction Kit. The library was produced with the immunoSEQ multiplex PCR assay. The multiplex PCR relied on a mix of 60 forward primers for TCR Vbeta segments and 13 reverse primers for TCR Jbeta segments. A multiplex PCR assay on genomic DNA amplified the CDR3 region of rearranged TCR beta genes. The amplified TCR beta libraries were sequenced on the Illumina HiSeq System as 87-base-pair reads. Regarding the original processing steps: A later analysis counted about 82 million unique TCR beta chains across the 670 or so repertoires, and about 10 million of these chains were shared by at least two donors. Raw reads were error-corrected and collapsed into unique sequences by a nearest-neighbor algorithm in which closely related sequences were merged to remove PCR and sequencing errors. To assign V, D and J gene segments, CDR3 sequences were aligned to IMGT reference sequences. For a sequence to be retained, at least a six-nucleotide match to both a V gene segment and a J gene segment was required. Rearrangements were classified as productive when the CDR3 lacked stop codons and remained in frame with V and J, and all other rearrangements were classified as non-productive. CDR3 was defined by IMGT convention, running from the second conserved V-encoded cysteine to the conserved J-encoded phenylalanine. Sequences without an unambiguous match to a single V gene segment were excluded from the earlier analysis of approximately 600 of the donors. An earlier analysis of several hundred of the donors called V segments functional above 56.7% productive rearrangements and segregating when the between-donor standard deviation exceeded 5%. To diagnose cytomegalovirus status from the catalog of TCR beta chain sequences, a statistical classification framework was built. In a later analysis, V and J genes were assigned by comparing TCR nucleotide sequences against IMGT/GENE-DB human TR gene sequences. The TCRdist pipeline was used in a later analysis to assign CDR3 sequences and most-parsimonious VDJ recombination scenarios. In a later analysis, each TCR beta chain was defined by its CDR3 amino acid sequence together with its V-gene family, and reads without a unique V-gene family were excluded. In a later analysis, nearly 600 highly shared, low-generation-probability nucleotide sequences were removed to address suspected cross-contamination and a sequencing artifact. In a later analysis, a clonal expansion index was calculated for each public chain from normalized within-repertoire ranks of inferred template counts. In a later analysis, generation probabilities were computed using a VDJ recombination model fitted to out-of-frame rearrangements, and the results were checked against IGoR. Hypergeometric tests were used in a later analysis to score TCR-TCR, TCR-HLA and TCR-CMV co-occurrence, with a repertoire-size bias correction applied to the TCR pairs. False discovery rates were estimated in a later analysis by permuting HLA or CMV assignments 20 times. In a later analysis, co-occurring TCRs were grouped using DBSCAN, with TCRdist sequence similarity added in when clustering inside HLA-allele-positive subsets. Repertoires with fewer than 30,000 or more than 120,000 public chains, plus five repertoires with anomalous nucleotide sharing, were excluded from co-occurrence clustering. TCRdb stores this immuneACCESS table with in-frame sequences only. Part of the clones is absent; in the studies checked, under half of the shortfall reflects unresolved V genes, and no reason is known for the rest. That table gives V, J and clone size, and the DNA gave D and trimming. For this sample the table gives over 110,000 clones, of which approximately 80% were detected only once. Under 10% of the sample lies in the top ten.

The CDR3 goes from the cysteine to the phenylalanine over 16 residues. Only CDR3 DNA is held: 48 bases, read in frame from base 1. V is cut back by 4 bases and J by 7 bases, with 10 bases in the junction unmatched. The germline V gene gives CDR1 as SQVTM and CDR2 as ANQGSEA. The TCR comes from a woman aged 60-70 years in good health and CMV-seropositive. The rearrangement combines TRBV29-1 with TRBJ2-2; TRBD2 agrees with 12 junctional bases. Sequenced input: PBMCs. The CDR3 in this case is CSVALLAGGQGGELFF. The DNA sequence reads TGCAGCGTTGCCCTACTAGCGGGAGGCCAGGGCGGGGAGCTGTTTTTT.